This entry lists 30 T cell receptor beta chains sequenced from one sample in a study of blood T cell repertoires in COVID-19. Only in-frame clones appear in the TCRdb table, and some are missing; sequencing was by immunoSEQ multiplex PCR. Of several thousand clones listed, 85% to 90% are singletons. What was sequenced was peripheral blood. These receptors all stem from a human donor in a cohort sampled during active COVID-19.

The chain links TRBV5-6 to TRBJ2-1, with 14 nucleotides matching TRBD2. The CDR3 length is 15 residues. CDR1 and CDR2 (germline): SGHDT, YYEEEE. V lost 3 bases to trimming and J lost 9 bases; unmatched junction nucleotides: 5. The DNA for the CDR3 is TGTGCCAGCAGCTCGGGACTAGCGGGGGACGCTGAGCAGTTCTTC. Amino acid sequence: CASSSGLAGDAEQFF.

The chain recombines TRBV2 with TRBJ2-3, with D maybe TRBD2 (6 bases). V lost 6 bases and J lost 5, with 21 bases in between. The V gene's germline CDR1 is SNHLY and CDR2 FYNNEI. The CDR3 spans 16 residues. The CDR3 spells CASRPLMWGVKDTQYF. CDR3 coding DNA: TGTGCCAGCAGACCCCTCATGTGGGGGGTCAAAGATACGCAGTATTTT.

The V call is TRBV18, the J call TRBJ1-2; D remains unclear. Germline assignment: CDR1 KGHSH and CDR2 LQKENI. Trimming removed 3 bases from V and 1 base from J, with 6 bases in between. The CDR3 spans 13 residues. In nucleotides, the CDR3 is TGTGCCAGCTCACCGAACAATAACTATGGCTACACCTTC. It codes for CASSPNNNYGYTF.

The V gene is TRBV4-3, the J gene TRBJ1-1; D uncertain. V was shortened by 2 bases and J by 4 bases, with 11 bases between the two germline ends. The V gene's germline CDR1 is LGHNA and CDR2 YSLEER. CDR3 length equals 14 residues. The chain's CDR3 is CASSQREGGTEAFF. CDR3 nucleotide sequence: TGCGCCAGCAGCCAAAGGGAGGGTGGCACTGAAGCTTTCTTT.

The chain couples TRBV12-3 or TRBV12-4 to TRBJ1-5, with D uncertain. The V gene lost 3 bases and the J gene lost 4 bases, with 7 bases spanning the gap. The CDR3 contains 13 residues. The CDR3 sequence: CASSLGPNQPQHF. The DNA of the CDR3 is TGTGCCAGCAGTTTGGGCCCGAATCAGCCCCAGCATTTT.

V and J are TRBV6-2 or TRBV6-3 and TRBJ1-4; 9 bases fit TRBD1. In germline, CDR1 is MNHEY, CDR2 SVGEGT. V lost 6 bases and J lost 10; bases outside the gene matches: 15. The CDR3 is 16 residues long. The CDR3 is CASSHLPDRGGGKLFF. For the CDR3, the DNA is TGTGCCAGCAGCCACCTACCGGACAGGGGTGGTGGAAAACTGTTTTTT.

V usage is TRBV7-9 and J usage is TRBJ2-2; the D is unclear. The germline gives CDR1 SEHNR, CDR2 FQNEAQ (reference sequence). V was pared by 5 bases and J by 11 bases, with 6 bases between. CDR3 length equals 10 residues. In DNA, the CDR3 is TGTGCCAGCAGCCCCGTAGAGCTGTTTTTT. This gives the protein CASSPVELFF.

The chain links TRBV4-1 to TRBJ2-2, with D hard to call. The CDR3 is 13 amino acids. Germline V lookup: CDR1 MGHRA, CDR2 YSYEKL. Between the trimmed V and J ends, which lost 4 bases and 5 bases, there was a span of 8 bases. In DNA form, the CDR3 reads TGCGCCAGCAGCCCTCAGAGGACCGGGGAGCTGTTTTTT. Translation: CASSPQRTGELFF.

The chain recombines TRBV30 with TRBJ1-1, with a weak D call TRBD1 (5 bases). Per the germline V gene, CDR1 is GTSNPN and CDR2 is SVGIG (reference sequence). Trimming left V 1 base short and J 0 bases short, with 9 bases between. This CDR3 has 14 amino acids. The CDR3 loop is CAWSDRQMNTEAFF. As DNA, the CDR3 is TGTGCCTGGAGTGACCGACAGATGAACACTGAAGCTTTCTTT. The whole variable domain, remainder taken from reference TRBV30 and TRBJ1-1, is SQTIHQWPATLVQPVGSPLSLECTVEGTSNPNLYWYRQAAGRGLQLLFYSVGIGQISSEVPQNLSASRPQDRQFILSSKKLLLSDSGFYLCAWSDRQMNTEAFFGQGTRLTVV.

CDR3 sequence reads: CAISESLTGEQYF. The CDR3 DNA reads TGTGCCATCAGTGAGTCCCTGACAGGAGAGCAGTACTTC. The chain couples TRBV10-3 to TRBJ2-7; TRBD1 is a possible D gene (6 bases). V gave up 0 bases and J gave up 7 bases, with 10 bases separating them. Germline V gene lookup returns CDR1 ENHRY and CDR2 SYGVKD. The CDR3 is made up of 13 amino acids.

The chain has TRBV27 and TRBJ1-1, with 7 bases matching TRBD1. Germline trimming cut 5 bases from V and 0 bases from J; bases unmatched to any gene: 6. CDR3 length equals 15 residues. CDR1 MNHEY and CDR2 SMNVEV come from the germline V gene (reference sequence). Here the CDR3 reads CASSLPGQMNTEAFF. CDR3 DNA sequence: TGTGCCAGCAGTCTCCCGGGACAGATGAACACTGAAGCTTTCTTT.

The chain carries TRBV23-1 and TRBJ2-5; 7 bases match TRBD2. TRBV23-1 is noted as an ORF with a role that remains uncertain. After removal of 3 bases from V and 3 bases from J, the junction contained 7 bases not matched to a gene. The CDR3 runs to 15 residues. The CDR3 sequence: CASSQNSGPKETQYF. The DNA for the CDR3 is TGCGCCAGCAGTCAGAATAGCGGGCCTAAAGAGACCCAGTACTTC.

The J gene is TRBJ2-3, the V gene TRBV25-1; possibly TRBD2 for D (5 bases). Trimming stripped 2 bases from V and 3 bases from J, with 9 bases between. The CDR3 length is 14 residues. From germline, CDR1 is MGHDK and CDR2 SYGVNS. The CDR3 DNA is TGTGCCAGCAGTGAACGGGGTTCGACAGATACGCAGTATTTT. Amino acid sequence: CASSERGSTDTQYF.

This clone occurred once. This rearrangement joins TRBV30 to TRBJ1-6; tentatively, D is TRBD1 (5 bases). Germline V gives CDR1 GTSNPN, CDR2 SVGIG (reference sequence). The CDR3 has 13 residues. V gave up 5 bases and J gave up 9 bases, with 14 bases separating them. The CDR3 DNA sequence: TGTGCCTGGGCACCCCAGGGCATTTCACCCCTCCACTTT. This sequence encodes CAWAPQGISPLHF.

The rearrangement uses TRBV5-1 and TRBJ2-2; 9 bases fit TRBD1. Germline-derived CDR1 and CDR2 are SGHRS and YFSETQ. With 3 bases clipped from V and 7 bases from J, the junction kept 4 bases outside the gene matches. The CDR3 is 14 amino acids. CDR3 sequence reads: CASSWGQGSGELFF. CDR3 DNA: TGCGCCAGCAGCTGGGGACAGGGCAGCGGGGAGCTGTTTTTT.

This sequence joins TRBV9 and TRBJ2-7; the D gene is possibly TRBD1 (6 bases). Germline V CDR1 and CDR2: SGDLS, YYNGEE. The germline V and J ends were trimmed by 3 bases and 6 bases, with 16 bases remaining between them. This CDR3 contains 14 residues. CDR3 loop: CASSDDSQGTEQYF. The DNA of the CDR3 is TGTGCCAGCAGCGATGATAGTCAGGGGACCGAGCAGTACTTC.

This clone was observed a single time. J is TRBJ2-3 and V is TRBV6-2 or TRBV6-3; 15 bases align to TRBD2. Trimming cost V 4 bases and J 3 bases; bases outside gene matches: 5. The CDR3 extends over 17 amino acids. CDR1 and CDR2 from the germline V gene are MNHEY and SVGEGT. The CDR3 DNA is TGTGCCAGCAGTTCCGGACTAGCGGGAGGGGTTACAGATACGCAGTATTTT. Protein sequence: CASSSGLAGGVTDTQYF.

The rearrangement links TRBV30 to TRBJ1-2; 10 bases align to TRBD1. Germline trimming cut 2 bases from V and 8 bases from J; bases unmatched to any gene: 8. The germline V gene has CDR1 GTSNPN and CDR2 SVGIG (reference sequence). The CDR3 runs to 14 residues. CDR3 protein: CAWSPPGTGAGYTF. In nucleotides, the CDR3 is TGTGCCTGGAGTCCTCCCGGGACAGGGGCCGGCTACACCTTC.

The chain joins TRBV5-6 to TRBJ2-5; 12 bases agree with TRBD2. The CDR3 length is 16 residues. Unmatched junction bases numbered 5, after V lost 0 bases and J lost 5 bases. Germline lookup yields CDR1 SGHDT and CDR2 YYEEEE. The CDR3 DNA follows: TGTGCCAGCAGCTTGGTACCGACTAGCGGGGGTGAGACCCAGTACTTC. It specifies CASSLVPTSGGETQYF.

This clone has just one count. The chain uses TRBV3-1 (or the pseudogene TRBV3-2) and TRBJ2-1; maybe TRBD1 (7 bases). Germline CDR1 and CDR2: LGHDT and YNNKEL (reference sequence). The V end was cut by 3 bases, the J end by 6 bases, with 12 bases between. The CDR3 length is 14 residues. The CDR3 loop is CASSHSGGINEQFF. Written as DNA, the CDR3 is TGTGCCAGCAGCCATTCAGGGGGGATCAATGAGCAGTTCTTC.

This sequence joins TRBV27 and TRBJ2-4, with D uncertain. CDR1 is MNHEY and CDR2 is SMNVEV in the germline V gene (reference sequence). Trimming removed 7 bases at V and 0 bases at J, with 13 bases between. This CDR3 region has 15 residues. The chain's CDR3 is CASTQAGLAKNIQYF. The CDR3 coding sequence is TGTGCCAGCACCCAGGCCGGCTTAGCCAAAAACATTCAGTACTTC.

V gene TRBV11-1 combines with J gene TRBJ2-1, with D unresolved. Trimming left V 4 bases short and J 2 bases short, with 9 bases between. Germline V CDR1 and CDR2: SGHAT, FQDESV (reference sequence). The CDR3 consists of 14 residues. CDR3 nucleotides: TGTGCCAGCAGCTCCCCAGTAACCTACAATGAGCAGTTCTTC. Residues: CASSSPVTYNEQFF.

The rearrangement joins TRBV9 to TRBJ2-7, with 8 bases fitting TRBD1. CDR1 and CDR2 (germline): SGDLS, YYNGEE. V trimming: 2 bases; J trimming: 9 bases; junction bases outside the gene matches: 7. There are 13 residues in the CDR3. The CDR3 spells CASSVADRGLQYF. The DNA for the CDR3 is TGTGCCAGCAGCGTTGCTGACAGGGGCCTGCAGTACTTC.

The chain couples TRBV19 to TRBJ2-3; 7 bases fit TRBD2. Germline lookup yields CDR1 LNHDA and CDR2 SQIVND (reference sequence). The J segment lost 2 bases and the V segment lost 5 bases, leaving 7 bases of the junction unmatched. There are 15 residues in the CDR3. The CDR3 DNA reads as TGTGCCAGTAGTCGGAGGGAGGGAAACACAGATACGCAGTATTTT. Protein: CASSRREGNTDTQYF.

The chain recombines TRBV5-1 with TRBJ1-4; 10 bases are a match to TRBD1. Germline values: CDR1 SGHRS, CDR2 YFSETQ. The CDR3 spans 14 residues. V dropped 4 bases and J dropped 6; count of bases not matched to a gene: 3. This CDR3 is CASSRGTGDEKLFF. DNA for the CDR3: TGCGCCAGCAGCAGAGGGACAGGGGATGAAAAACTGTTTTTT.

Only one count was recorded for this clone. CDR3 coding DNA: TGTGCCAGTAGTATCAGAAGGGGATCAACCGGGGAGCTGTTTTTT. Its protein is CASSIRRGSTGELFF. This chain connects TRBV19 to TRBJ2-2; a weak D match, TRBD1 (5 bases). Germline CDR1 LNHDA, CDR2 SQIVND (reference sequence). Deletions cut 3 bases from V and 5 bases from J, with 13 bases between. The CDR3 consists of 15 residues.

CDR3 in DNA: TGCGCCAGCAGGAATTTGCCGGGACAGGGTGACGGCTACACCTTC. It codes for CASRNLPGQGDGYTF. The gene calls are TRBV5-1 and TRBJ1-2; 9 bases map to TRBD1. Germline CDR1 and CDR2: SGHRS and YFSETQ. The junction had 13 bases not matched to a gene; V was cut back by 5 bases and J by 8 bases. The CDR3 runs 15 residues.

The rearrangement links TRBV3-1 (or the pseudogene TRBV3-2) to TRBJ2-1, with 8 bases aligning to TRBD2. The CDR3 has 14 residues. CDR1 and CDR2 from the germline V gene are LGHDT and YNNKEL (reference sequence). V dropped 5 bases and J dropped 7; count of bases not matched to a gene: 7. CDR3 coding DNA: TGTGCCAGCAGCGTAACTAGCGGAGATAATGAGCAGTTCTTC. Translated, it gives CASSVTSGDNEQFF.

The DNA for the CDR3 is TGTGCCAGCTCACCGATAGTTGGGACAGGGAGTAAGGAGACCCAGTACTTC. Residues: CASSPIVGTGSKETQYF. V and J are TRBV18 and TRBJ2-5, with 9 positions matching TRBD1. Germline V lookup: CDR1 KGHSH, CDR2 LQKENI. The CDR3 loop spans 17 amino acids. V shed 3 bases and J 5 bases; nucleotides not matched to a gene: 13.

V and J are TRBV3-1 (or the pseudogene TRBV3-2) and TRBJ2-5; the D gene is possibly TRBD1 (5 bases). The V end was cut by 1 base, the J end by 4 bases, with 13 bases between. This CDR3 spans 15 amino acids. Per germline, CDR1 LGHDT and CDR2 YNNKEL (reference sequence). CDR3 DNA sequence: TGTGCCAGCAGCCAAGCAGGTCAGGGTGGAGAGACCCAGTACTTC. Translation: CASSQAGQGGETQYF.